The 24 T cell receptor beta chains reported below all come from one sample, sequenced in a study of blood T cells in healthy people across ages. For the second PCR, which ran for about 6 to 11 cycles, a sample-barcoded 5' primer and a J-beta primer mix were used. From the 5' RACE reads, TCRdb called clonotypes with MiXCR, one entry per CDR3 protein. The table records roughly 830,000 distinct CDR3 sequences, 55% to 65% of them present only once. Sequenced input: blood. The receptors come from a man aged 25-45 years in good health.

This clonotype was recorded only once. This chain joins TRBV6-2 or TRBV6-3 and TRBJ1-2; D perhaps matches TRBD1 (5 bases). Germline CDR1 is MNHEY and CDR2 is SVGEGT. Trimming cost V 7 bases and J 5 bases, with 17 bases left between them. This CDR3 is 14 amino acids long. The CDR3 spells CASTPGRDRYGYTF. The CDR3 bases are TGTGCCAGCACCCCAGGCAGGGATCGGTATGGCTACACCTTC.

The genes are TRBV29-1 and TRBJ2-7, with a tentative D call TRBD2 (5 bases). The V end was cut by 1 base, the J end by 0 bases, with 13 bases between. Germline V lookup: CDR1 SQVTM, CDR2 ANQGSEA. The CDR3 sequence is 15 residues long. The DNA for the CDR3 is TGCAGCGTTGAAGCAGGCGGTCGGGGCTCCTACGAGCAGTACTTC. This sequence encodes CSVEAGGRGSYEQYF.

The rearrangement uses TRBV7-2 and TRBJ2-7, with D possibly matching TRBD1 (6 bases). Germline CDR1 reads SGHTA; CDR2 reads FQGNSA. This CDR3 has 13 residues. V was shortened by 3 bases and J by 7 bases, with 13 bases between the two germline ends. CDR3 nucleotides: TGTGCCAGCAGCTTTGCAGGGGCGCGGGAGCAGTACTTC. Amino acids: CASSFAGAREQYF.

J is TRBJ2-7 and V is TRBV7-2, with a possible D match to TRBD1 (6 bases). From germline, CDR1 is SGHTA and CDR2 FQGNSA. The CDR3 is 14 residues long. V lost 3 bases, J lost 5 bases, and 14 bases lay in between. The CDR3 nucleotides read TGTGCCAGCAGCTTGACGATGGGACATCACGAGCAGTACTTC. Its translation: CASSLTMGHHEQYF.

This clonotype was observed at least ten times. Sequence at one end of the junction differs from germline and may be a read error. The chain links TRBV12-3 or TRBV12-4 to TRBJ1-2; tentatively, D is TRBD1 (5 bases). The CDR3 covers 13 residues. The CDR3 DNA reads TGCGCCAGCTCCCTCGGGACGGGGTATGGCTACACCTTC. Protein: CASSLGTGYGYTF.

The rearrangement links TRBV12-3 or TRBV12-4 to TRBJ2-7; D is undetermined. The CDR3 length is 14 residues. V was clipped by 4 bases and J by 2 bases, with 12 bases between them. DNA of the CDR3: TGTGCCAGCAGTTACTCCGTCAGAACCTACGAGCAGTACTTC. Translated, it gives CASSYSVRTYEQYF.

The chain has TRBV7-8 and TRBJ1-6; 9 nucleotides match TRBD1. With V trimmed by 1 base and J by 9 bases, 7 bases remained unmatched. Per germline, CDR1 SGHVS and CDR2 FQNEAQ. The CDR3 runs 16 residues. The CDR3 here is CASSLVGQGGRSPLHF. CDR3 DNA: TGTGCCAGCAGCTTAGTGGGACAGGGTGGTCGTTCACCCCTCCACTTT.

CDR3 DNA sequence: TGTGCCAGCAAGAACAGGCTTAGCACAGATACGCAGTATTTT. As protein: CASKNRLSTDTQYF. V gene TRBV12-3 or TRBV12-4 combines with J gene TRBJ2-3; maybe TRBD1 (5 bases). This CDR3 is built from 14 residues. V gave up 7 bases and J gave up 0 bases, with 11 bases separating them.

In its sample, this clonotype was seen a few times. The chain links TRBV5-1 to TRBJ2-3; 7 bases are shared with TRBD2. V shed 4 bases, J shed 0 bases, and the junction held 5 bases outside the gene matches. Per germline, CDR1 SGHRS and CDR2 YFSETQ. The CDR3 loop spans 15 amino acids. CDR3 region: CASSPGGISTDTQYF. CDR3 bases: TGCGCCAGCAGCCCGGGGGGTATCAGCACAGATACGCAGTATTTT. Drawing the rest from reference TRBV5-1 and TRBJ2-3, the complete variable domain is KAGVTQTPRYLIKTRGQQVTLSCSPISGHRSVSWYQQTPGQGLQFLFEYFSETQRNKGNFPGRFSGRQFSNSRSEMNVSTLELGDSALYLCASSPGGISTDTQYFGPGTRLTVL.

This clonotype was detected a few times. J is TRBJ2-1 and V is TRBV7-3; weak D call: TRBD2 (6 bases). The CDR3 has 15 amino acids. Germline CDR1 SGHTA, CDR2 FQGTGA. The V and J ends lost 5 bases and 2 bases respectively, with 13 bases between them. The DNA for the CDR3 is TGTGCCAGCAGCCCCTCGCGGGGCGCCTACAATGAGCAGTTCTTC. Translation: CASSPSRGAYNEQFF. Full variable domain (missing parts from reference TRBV7-3 and TRBJ2-1): GAGVSQTPSNKVTEKGKYVELRCDPISGHTALYWYRQSLGQGPEFLIYFQGTGAADDSGLPNDRFFAVRPEGSVSTLKIQRTERGDSAVYLCASSPSRGAYNEQFFGPGTRLTVL.

The V call is TRBV5-1, the J call TRBJ2-1, with TRBD1 matching over 10 bases. The CDR3 runs to 19 residues. Germline V gene sequence: CDR1 SGHRS, CDR2 YFSETQ. V trimming: 0 bases; J trimming: 0 bases; junction bases outside the gene matches: 9. CDR3 loop: CASSLGTGGSLSSYNEQFF. The CDR3 DNA reads as TGCGCCAGCAGCTTGGGGACAGGGGGGTCCCTTAGCTCCTACAATGAGCAGTTCTTC. The full variable domain, completed using reference TRBV5-1 and TRBJ2-1, is KAGVTQTPRYLIKTRGQQVTLSCSPISGHRSVSWYQQTPGQGLQFLFEYFSETQRNKGNFPGRFSGRQFSNSRSEMNVSTLELGDSALYLCASSLGTGGSLSSYNEQFFGPGTRLTVL.

The chain has TRBV6-5 and TRBJ1-1; perhaps TRBD1 as D (6 bases). Germline V gene data show CDR1 as MNHEY and CDR2 as SVGAGI. This CDR3 has 13 amino acids. V was trimmed by 0 bases and J by 8 bases, leaving 10 bases between them. The CDR3 spells CASSYSGGGEAFF. The CDR3 DNA is TGTGCCAGCAGTTACTCGGGGGGCGGGGAAGCTTTCTTT.

This clonotype occurred once. The chain uses TRBV12-3 or TRBV12-4 and TRBJ2-5; 11 nucleotides line up with TRBD1. The trim removed 8 bases at V and 6 bases at J, leaving 8 bases unmatched. The CDR3 consists of 14 residues. The CDR3 sequence: CASGDRGYMKTQYF. The CDR3 nucleotides are TGTGCCAGCGGGGACAGGGGGTATATGAAGACCCAGTACTTC.

For this clonotype: Relative to the germline gene, one junction end is altered; a read error may explain this. The chain employs TRBV7-2 and TRBJ2-3; no definite D call. This CDR3 comprises 13 residues. The V gene's germline CDR1 is SGHTA and CDR2 FQGNSA. This CDR3 is CASSLPSTDTRYF. DNA for the CDR3: TGTGCCAGCAGCCTTCCAAGCACAGATACGCGGTATTTT.

The gene calls are TRBV20-1 and TRBJ2-2; D gene ambiguous. Per germline, CDR1 DFQATT and CDR2 SNEGSKA (reference sequence). This CDR3 is built from 15 residues. V was pared by 0 bases and J by 4 bases, with 12 bases between. The CDR3 DNA reads TGCAGTGCTAGAGATTTGGCGGACCTCACCGGGGAGCTGTTTTTT. Protein sequence: CSARDLADLTGELFF.

The chain couples TRBV28 to TRBJ2-2; D is undetermined. Germline loops: CDR1 MDHEN, CDR2 SYDVKM. Trimming removed 3 bases at V and 0 bases at J, with 14 bases between. This CDR3 has 17 residues. CDR3 loop: CASSFGLPITNTGELFF. DNA for the CDR3: TGTGCCAGCAGTTTTGGTCTGCCTATTACGAACACCGGGGAGCTGTTTTTT.

The gene calls are TRBV10-3 and TRBJ2-1; D is perhaps TRBD2 (9 bases). Per germline, CDR1 ENHRY and CDR2 SYGVKD. This CDR3 is 14 amino acids long. Trimming took off 10 bases at V and 6 bases at J, with 19 bases between the two ends. CDR3 sequence: CATAGGDRSNEQFF. DNA of the CDR3: TGTGCCACCGCGGGGGGGGACAGGAGCAATGAGCAGTTCTTC.

The chain recombines TRBV12-3 or TRBV12-4 with TRBJ1-1; tentatively, D is TRBD1 (5 bases). With 3 bases removed from V and 4 bases from J, the gap between germline ends came to 12 bases. The CDR3 length is 14 residues. This CDR3 is CASSFGGLGTEAFF. The CDR3 DNA sequence: TGTGCCAGCAGTTTCGGGGGTTTGGGCACTGAAGCTTTCTTT.

The chain joins TRBV7-9 to TRBJ2-6, with a possible D match to TRBD1 (5 bases). The ends were cut back, 4 bases at V and 1 base at J, with 14 bases in the middle. CDR1 and CDR2 from the germline V gene are SEHNR and FQNEAQ (reference sequence). The CDR3 is 17 residues long. CDR3 residues: CASSSDRSPSGANVLTF. In nucleotides, the CDR3 is TGTGCCAGCAGCTCCGACAGAAGCCCATCTGGGGCCAACGTCCTGACTTTC.

J is TRBJ2-7 and V is TRBV29-1; the D call may be TRBD1 or TRBD2 (5 bases each). This CDR3 is 15 amino acids long. Germline lookup yields CDR1 SQVTM and CDR2 ANQGSEA. Between the trimmed V and J ends, which lost 4 bases and 0 bases, there was a span of 16 bases. The CDR3 here is CSVAKPGRRSYEQYF. The CDR3 coding sequence is TGCAGCGTTGCCAAACCGGGACGCCGCTCCTACGAGCAGTACTTC.

This chain joins TRBV4-2 and TRBJ1-6, with a tentative D call TRBD1 (5 bases). The germline V gene encodes CDR1 LGHNA and CDR2 YNFKEQ. V was pared by 1 base and J by 8 bases, with 12 bases between. The CDR3 spans 15 residues. The CDR3: CASSQGTLDYSPLHF. The CDR3 bases are TGTGCCAGCAGCCAAGGGACATTGGATTATTCACCCCTCCACTTT.

The J gene is TRBJ2-7, the V gene TRBV7-9; TRBD2 matches 8 bases. Trimming at V came to 1 base and at J to 0 bases, leaving 5 bases not matched to a gene. The length of the CDR3 is 16 residues. CDR1 is SEHNR and CDR2 is FQNEAQ in the germline V gene (reference sequence). The CDR3 nucleotides read TGTGCCAGCAGCTTAGACGTAGCGGGGAGCTCCTACGAGCAGTACTTC. Residues: CASSLDVAGSSYEQYF.

This clonotype came up a few times. One end of the junction fails to match germline, which may point to a read error. J is TRBJ1-5 and V is TRBV6-1; tentatively, D is TRBD1 (6 bases). CDR1 and CDR2 from the germline V gene are MNHNS and SASEGT. The CDR3 totals 15 residues. This CDR3 is CASSERGQTNQPQHF. The DNA of the CDR3 is TGTGCCAGTAGTGAACGAGGACAGACAAATCAGCCCCAGCATTTT.

This clonotype was seen more than once but under ten times. The chain recombines TRBV3-1 with TRBJ2-1; no clear D gene. The CDR3 has 13 amino acids. The germline V gene encodes CDR1 LGHDT and CDR2 YNNKEL (reference sequence). Trimming cost V 0 bases and J 7 bases, with 7 bases left between them. The CDR3 nucleotides read TGTGCCAGCAGCCAAGATCGGCAGAATGAGCAGTTCTTC. Its translation: CASSQDRQNEQFF.